The 10 T cell receptor beta chains below all came from one sample that was sequenced in a study of shared clonotypes between healthy human individuals (dated by TCRdb to between 2020 and 2021). The library was produced with the immunoSEQ multiplex PCR assay. Imported from immuneACCESS, the table was reduced by TCRdb to in-frame sequences with V and J called. These copies leave out some clones; in studies compared against another copy, an unresolved V gene accounts for under half, and the cause of the remainder is not known. A total of over 150,000 clones appear in this sample, approximately 62% of them only once. The ten biggest clones cover about 10% of the sample. The sample was memory CD4+ T cells sorted from blood. Per the publication, the cell subset or site label means: CD45RA-negative fraction. The receptor source for this set is a man aged 25-40 years in good health.

Only a few counts were recorded for this clone. The chain has TRBV11-2 and TRBJ1-2; 9 nucleotides line up with TRBD1. J was trimmed by 4 bases and V by 5 bases; bases with no gene match: 8. CDR1 is SGHAT and CDR2 is FQNNGV in the germline V gene. The CDR3 is 15 amino acids. The CDR3 here is CASSLWDRDVYGYTF. As DNA, the CDR3 is TGTGCCAGCAGCCTTTGGGACAGGGATGTCTATGGCTACACCTTC.

The genes are TRBV11-2 and TRBJ2-3; no clear D gene. The germline V and J ends were trimmed by 4 bases and 5 bases, with 13 bases remaining between them. The CDR3 covers 14 residues. Looked up from germline, CDR1 is SGHAT and CDR2 is FQNNGV. The CDR3 DNA is TGTGCCAGCAGCTGGGCCACAGCCAAAGATACGCAGTATTTT. This encodes CASSWATAKDTQYF. The whole variable domain, remainder taken from reference TRBV11-2 and TRBJ2-3, is EAGVAQSPRYKIIEKRQSVAFWCNPISGHATLYWYQQILGQGPKLLIQFQNNGVVDDSQLPKDRFSAERLKGVDSTLKIQPAKLEDSAVYLCASSWATAKDTQYFGPGTRLTVL.

This chain connects TRBV13 to TRBJ1-3; D is unresolved. CDR1 and CDR2 (germline): PRHDT, FYEKMQ (reference sequence). This CDR3 comprises 14 residues. V lost 0 bases, J lost 0 bases, and 3 bases lay in between. CDR3 sequence reads: CASSLGYSGNTIYF. The CDR3 bases are TGTGCCAGCAGCTTAGGTTACTCTGGAAACACCATATATTTT.

This chain connects TRBV5-1 to TRBJ2-3; 14 bases align to TRBD2. The CDR3 runs 19 residues. CDR1 is SGHRS, CDR2 YFSETQ, per germline. V dropped 5 bases and J dropped 0; count of bases not matched to a gene: 11. The CDR3, as DNA: TGCGCCAGCAGATCGACTAGCGGGAGGGATGGGGCAAGCACAGATACGCAGTATTTT. Translating it yields CASRSTSGRDGASTDTQYF.

This chain connects TRBV10-3 to TRBJ1-1, with 7 bases fitting TRBD1. This CDR3 has 12 amino acids. The V gene's germline CDR1 is ENHRY and CDR2 SYGVKD. V was clipped by 4 bases and J by 8 bases; unmatched bases: 4. The CDR3 protein is CAISVGGQEAFF. The CDR3 region has the DNA TGTGCCATCAGTGTAGGGGGACAGGAAGCTTTCTTT.

V gene TRBV20-1 combines with J gene TRBJ2-3; TRBD2 is a possible D gene (6 bases). The CDR3 totals 10 residues. Germline V gene data show CDR1 as DFQATT and CDR2 as SNEGSKA (reference sequence). Trimming pared 6 bases from V and 9 bases from J, leaving 10 bases between. The CDR3: CSAGTETQYF. As DNA, the CDR3 is TGCAGTGCCGGGACTGAGACGCAGTATTTT.

V and J are TRBV29-1 and TRBJ2-7; 12 nucleotides match TRBD2. This CDR3 has 13 residues. The J segment lost 6 bases and the V segment lost 7 bases, leaving 7 bases of the junction unmatched. Germline-derived CDR1 and CDR2 are SQVTM and ANQGSEA. The DNA of the CDR3 is TGCAGCGGCCGACTAGCGGGAGAGGGCGAGCAGTACTTC. Its translation: CSGRLAGEGEQYF.

This sequence joins TRBV7-6 and TRBJ2-1; perhaps D is TRBD1 or TRBD2 (5 bases each). Germline assignment: CDR1 SGHVS and CDR2 FNYEAQ. The CDR3 runs 16 residues. The V end was cut by 5 bases, the J end by 8 bases, with 22 bases between. The CDR3, as DNA: TGTGCCAGCAGCCCCGGGACGGTCGTTACTTTGGATGAGCAGTTCTTC. It codes for CASSPGTVVTLDEQFF.

V and J are TRBV5-1 and TRBJ1-1; TRBD1 aligns across 7 bases. CDR1 SGHRS and CDR2 YFSETQ come from the germline V gene. This CDR3 region has 16 residues. J gave up 1 base and V 2 bases, and 8 bases lay outside the gene matches. The CDR3 coding sequence is TGCGCCAGCAGCTTCGACAGGGTCTTACCGAACACTGAAGCTTTCTTT. Protein: CASSFDRVLPNTEAFF.

Turning to this clone: Its ends do not fully match the called genes, so a read error is possible. The rearrangement uses TRBV4-1 and TRBJ1-5; no firm D call. This CDR3 has 13 amino acids. Germline V CDR1 and CDR2: MGHRA, YSYEKL. This chain's CDR3 is CASSQQSNQPQHF. CDR3 sequence (DNA): TGCGCCAGCAGCCAACAAAGCAACCAGCCCCAGCATTTT.